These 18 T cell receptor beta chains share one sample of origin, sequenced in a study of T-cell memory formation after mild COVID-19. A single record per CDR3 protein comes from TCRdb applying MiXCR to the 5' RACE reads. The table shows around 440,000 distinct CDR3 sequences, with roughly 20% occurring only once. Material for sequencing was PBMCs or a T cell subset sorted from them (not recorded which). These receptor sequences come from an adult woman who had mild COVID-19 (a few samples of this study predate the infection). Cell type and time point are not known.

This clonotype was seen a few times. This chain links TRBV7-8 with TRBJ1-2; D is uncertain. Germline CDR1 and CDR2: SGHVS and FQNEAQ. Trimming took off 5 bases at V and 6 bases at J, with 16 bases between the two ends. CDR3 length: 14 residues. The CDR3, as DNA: TGTGCCAGCAGCCTATCGGCTGAAGTGGATGGCTACACCTTC. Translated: CASSLSAEVDGYTF. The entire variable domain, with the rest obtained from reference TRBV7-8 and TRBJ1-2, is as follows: GAGVSQSPRYKVAKRGQDVALRCDPISGHVSLFWYQQALGQGPEFLTYFQNEAQLDKSGLPSDRFFAERPEGSVSTLKIQRTQQEDSAVYLCASSLSAEVDGYTFGSGTRLTVV.

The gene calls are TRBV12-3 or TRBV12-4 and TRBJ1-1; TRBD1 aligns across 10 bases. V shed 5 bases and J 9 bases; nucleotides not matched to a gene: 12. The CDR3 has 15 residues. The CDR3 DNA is TGTGCCAGCAGTGCCCCCGGGACAGGGGTAAATCAAGCTTTCTTT. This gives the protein CASSAPGTGVNQAFF.

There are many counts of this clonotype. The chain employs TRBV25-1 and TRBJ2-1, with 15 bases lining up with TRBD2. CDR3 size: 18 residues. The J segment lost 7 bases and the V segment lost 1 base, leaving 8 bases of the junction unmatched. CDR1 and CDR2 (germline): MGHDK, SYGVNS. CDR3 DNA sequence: TGTGCCAGCAGTGAATCCCGGACTAGCGGGAGGGGGGCGAATGAGCAGTTCTTC. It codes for CASSESRTSGRGANEQFF.

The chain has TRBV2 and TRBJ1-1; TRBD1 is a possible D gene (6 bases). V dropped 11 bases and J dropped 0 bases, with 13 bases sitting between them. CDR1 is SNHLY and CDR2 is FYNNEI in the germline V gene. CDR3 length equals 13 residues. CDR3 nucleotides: TGTGCCGACAAGGACAGATTGAACACTGAAGCTTTCTTT. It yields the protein CADKDRLNTEAFF.

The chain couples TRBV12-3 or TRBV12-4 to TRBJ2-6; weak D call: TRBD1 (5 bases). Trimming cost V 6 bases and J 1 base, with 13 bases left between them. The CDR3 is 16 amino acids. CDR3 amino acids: CASSPNTGSGANVLTF. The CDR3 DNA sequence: TGTGCCAGCAGCCCAAATACAGGTTCTGGGGCCAACGTCCTGACTTTC.

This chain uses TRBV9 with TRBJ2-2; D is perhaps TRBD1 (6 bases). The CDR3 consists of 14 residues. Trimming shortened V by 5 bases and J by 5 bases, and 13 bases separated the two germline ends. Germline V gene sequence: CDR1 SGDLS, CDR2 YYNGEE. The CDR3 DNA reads TGTGCCAGCAGAGGGACACCGGGAACCGGGGAGCTGTTTTTT. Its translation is CASRGTPGTGELFF.

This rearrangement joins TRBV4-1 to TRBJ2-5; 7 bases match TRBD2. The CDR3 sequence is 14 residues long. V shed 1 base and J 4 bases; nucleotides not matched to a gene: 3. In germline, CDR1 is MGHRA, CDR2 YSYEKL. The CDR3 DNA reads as TGCGCCAGCAGCCAAGCGGGGGGAATAGAGACCCAGTACTTC. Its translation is CASSQAGGIETQYF.

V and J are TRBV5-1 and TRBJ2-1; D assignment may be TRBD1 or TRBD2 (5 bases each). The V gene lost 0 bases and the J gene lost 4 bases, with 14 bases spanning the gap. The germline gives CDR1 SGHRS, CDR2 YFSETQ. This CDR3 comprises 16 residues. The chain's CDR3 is CASSLASWDGYNEQFF. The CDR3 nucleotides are TGCGCCAGCAGCTTGGCATCGTGGGACGGTTACAATGAGCAGTTCTTC.

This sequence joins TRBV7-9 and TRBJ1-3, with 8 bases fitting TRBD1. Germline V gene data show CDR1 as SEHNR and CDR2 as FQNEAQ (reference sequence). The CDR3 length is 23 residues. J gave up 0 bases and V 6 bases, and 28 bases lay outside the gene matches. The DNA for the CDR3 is TGTGCCAGCAGGGTCGACAGGGGACCGCGCTCCCTACTACTCCCAAGCTCTGGAAACACCATATATTTT. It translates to CASRVDRGPRSLLLPSSGNTIYF.

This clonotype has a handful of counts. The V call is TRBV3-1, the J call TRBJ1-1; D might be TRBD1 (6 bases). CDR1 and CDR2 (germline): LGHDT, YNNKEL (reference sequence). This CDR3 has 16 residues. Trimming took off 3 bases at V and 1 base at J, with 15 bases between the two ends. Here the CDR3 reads CASSQFEGGKNTEAFF. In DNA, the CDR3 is TGTGCCAGCAGCCAGTTCGAGGGGGGAAAGAACACTGAAGCTTTCTTT.

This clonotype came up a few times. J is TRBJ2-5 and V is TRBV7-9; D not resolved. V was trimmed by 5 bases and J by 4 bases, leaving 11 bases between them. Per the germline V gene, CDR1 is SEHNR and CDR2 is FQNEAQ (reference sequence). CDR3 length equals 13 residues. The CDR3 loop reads CASSGLIPETQYF. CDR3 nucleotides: TGTGCCAGCAGCGGGCTAATCCCAGAGACCCAGTACTTC.

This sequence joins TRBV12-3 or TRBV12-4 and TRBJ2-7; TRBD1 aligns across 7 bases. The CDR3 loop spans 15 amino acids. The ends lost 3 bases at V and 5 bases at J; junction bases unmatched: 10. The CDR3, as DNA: TGTGCCAGCAGTTTCCCCTCAACAGGGACAGACGAGCAGTACTTC. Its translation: CASSFPSTGTDEQYF.

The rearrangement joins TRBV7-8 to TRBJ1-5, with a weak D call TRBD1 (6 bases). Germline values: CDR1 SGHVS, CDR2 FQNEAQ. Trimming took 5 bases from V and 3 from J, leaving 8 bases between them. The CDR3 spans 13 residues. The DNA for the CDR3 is TGTGCCAGCAGCCGGACAGACAATCAGCCCCAGCATTTT. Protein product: CASSRTDNQPQHF.

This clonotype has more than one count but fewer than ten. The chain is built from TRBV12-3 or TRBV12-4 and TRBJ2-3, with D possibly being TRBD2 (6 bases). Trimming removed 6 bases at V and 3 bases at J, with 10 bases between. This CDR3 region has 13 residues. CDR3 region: CASRWRATDTQYF. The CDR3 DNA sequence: TGTGCCAGCAGGTGGAGGGCTACAGATACGCAGTATTTT.

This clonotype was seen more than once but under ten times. CDR3 sequence (DNA): TGTGCCAGCAGTTCATACGCAGGTAGGAACGACGAGCAGTACTTC. Protein: CASSSYAGRNDEQYF. V usage is TRBV12-3 or TRBV12-4 and J usage is TRBJ2-7; D not certain. The germline V and J ends were trimmed by 4 bases and 5 bases, with 18 bases remaining between them. There are 15 residues in the CDR3.

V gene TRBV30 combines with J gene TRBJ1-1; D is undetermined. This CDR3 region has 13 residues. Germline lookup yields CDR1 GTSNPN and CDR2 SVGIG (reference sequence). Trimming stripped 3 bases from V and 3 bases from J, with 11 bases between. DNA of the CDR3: TGTGCCTGGAGGCTCGTGGGCTACACTGAAGCTTTCTTT. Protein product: CAWRLVGYTEAFF.

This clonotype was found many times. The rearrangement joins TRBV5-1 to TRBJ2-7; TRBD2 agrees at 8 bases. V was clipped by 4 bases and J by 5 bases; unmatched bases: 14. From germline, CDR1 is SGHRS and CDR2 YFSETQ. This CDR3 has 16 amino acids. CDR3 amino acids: CASSLPTGGGGDEQYF. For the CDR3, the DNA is TGCGCCAGCAGCCTACCCACCGGGGGGGGAGGTGACGAGCAGTACTTC.

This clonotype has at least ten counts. CDR3 sequence reads: CASSQVQGRNTEAFF. In nucleotides, the CDR3 is TGTGCCAGCAGCCAAGTTCAGGGTAGGAACACTGAAGCTTTCTTT. The chain links TRBV14 to TRBJ1-1; TRBD1 might be the D (5 bases). Between the trimmed V and J ends, which lost 1 base and 1 base, there was a span of 10 bases. CDR1 and CDR2 from the germline V gene are SGHDN and FVKESK. This CDR3 has 15 residues.